This T cell receptor beta chain was identified during a study of T-cell reconstitution after alpha-beta-depleted transplantation in children. Findings of the study overall: Recipient T cells and thymic progenitors that survived gave rise to the high TCRbeta diversity observed at day 60 in some patients. In patients about two months after transplant, alpha-beta T cells reportedly arose from several hundred expanded graft clones.

CDR1 and CDR2 from the germline V gene are LGHNA and YSLEER. The CDR3 spans 15 residues. Points on this clonotype: Its antigen is currently unknown. At one end, the junction sequence differs from germline, possibly due to a read error.

The library targeted TCRbeta and was prepared with unique molecular identifiers. TCRdb ran MiXCR on the PCR reads and lists one entry per CDR3 protein. The repertoire consists of roughly 300,000 distinct CDR3 sequences, with around 10% occurring once and the leading ten covering about 20%. The clonotype comes from a male patient between 2 and 15 years old who had a stem cell transplant for chronic granulomatous disease, so the T cells may come from the graft donor. The chain joins TRBV4-3 to TRBJ2-7; 8 bases align to TRBD2. Specimen: peripheral blood, collected 180 days after TCRalphabeta/CD19-depleted stem cell transplant. The CDR3 sequence is CASSQVSGSPYEQDF. The CDR3 region has the DNA TGCGCCAGCAGCCAAGTCAGCGGGAGCCCCTACGAGCAGGACTTC.